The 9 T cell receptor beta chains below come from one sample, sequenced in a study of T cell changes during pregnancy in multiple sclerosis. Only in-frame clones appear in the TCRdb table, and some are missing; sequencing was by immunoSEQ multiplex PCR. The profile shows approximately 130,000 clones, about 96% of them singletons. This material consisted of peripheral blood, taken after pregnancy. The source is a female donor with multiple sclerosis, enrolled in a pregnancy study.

The CDR3 DNA reads as TGTGCCAGTAGTATGGCAGGGAGGACCGGGGAGCTGTTTTTT. Translation: CASSMAGRTGELFF. The gene calls are TRBV19 and TRBJ2-2; D possibly corresponds to TRBD2 (6 bases). This CDR3 comprises 14 residues. The V end lost 3 bases, the J end lost 5 bases, and 10 bases lay between the germline ends. In germline, CDR1 is LNHDA, CDR2 SQIVND (reference sequence).

In nucleotides, the CDR3 is TGTGCCAGCAGCTCTTCTATAAGTCCCAGGACTCTTCGGGACTATGGCTACACCTTC. Its translation is CASSSSISPRTLRDYGYTF. J is TRBJ1-2 and V is TRBV28; D not certain. The V end lost 6 bases, the J end lost 3 bases, and 29 bases lay between the germline ends. The CDR3 length is 19 residues. Germline values: CDR1 MDHEN, CDR2 SYDVKM.

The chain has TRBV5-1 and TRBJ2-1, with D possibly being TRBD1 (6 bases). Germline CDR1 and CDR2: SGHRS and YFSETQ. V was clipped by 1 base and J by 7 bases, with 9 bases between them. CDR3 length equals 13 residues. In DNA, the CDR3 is TGCGCCAGCAGCTTGTCAAGGGGGAATGAGCAGTTCTTC. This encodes CASSLSRGNEQFF.

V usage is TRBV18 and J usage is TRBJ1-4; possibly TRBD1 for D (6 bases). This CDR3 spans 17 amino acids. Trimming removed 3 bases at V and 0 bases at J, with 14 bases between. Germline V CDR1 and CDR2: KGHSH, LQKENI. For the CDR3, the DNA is TGTGCCAGCTCACCGTGGGGGCCGGCGGCAACTAATGAAAAACTGTTTTTT. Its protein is CASSPWGPAATNEKLFF. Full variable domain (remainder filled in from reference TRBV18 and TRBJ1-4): NAGVMQNPRHLVRRRGQEARLRCSPMKGHSHVYWYRQLPEEGLKFMVYLQKENIIDESGMPKERFSAEFPKEGPSILRIQQVVRGDSAAYFCASSPWGPAATNEKLFFGSGTQLSVL.

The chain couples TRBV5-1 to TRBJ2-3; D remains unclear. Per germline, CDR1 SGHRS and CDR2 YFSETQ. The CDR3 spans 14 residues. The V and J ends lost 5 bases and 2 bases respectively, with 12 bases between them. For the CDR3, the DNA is TGCGCCAGCAGAACCTCACAGACCACAGATACGCAGTATTTT. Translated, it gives CASRTSQTTDTQYF.

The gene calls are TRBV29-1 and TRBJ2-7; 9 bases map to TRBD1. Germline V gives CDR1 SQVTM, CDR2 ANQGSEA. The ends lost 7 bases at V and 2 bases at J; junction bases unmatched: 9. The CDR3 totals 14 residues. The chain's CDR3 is CSASDRGLAYEQYF. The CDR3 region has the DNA TGCAGCGCCTCGGACAGGGGTCTCGCCTACGAGCAGTACTTC.

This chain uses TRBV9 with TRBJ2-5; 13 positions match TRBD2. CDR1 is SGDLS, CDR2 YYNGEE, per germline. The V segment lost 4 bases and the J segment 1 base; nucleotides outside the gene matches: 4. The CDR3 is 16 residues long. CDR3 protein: CASSSGTSGVQETQYF. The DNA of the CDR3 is TGTGCCAGCAGCTCCGGGACTAGCGGGGTCCAAGAGACCCAGTACTTC.

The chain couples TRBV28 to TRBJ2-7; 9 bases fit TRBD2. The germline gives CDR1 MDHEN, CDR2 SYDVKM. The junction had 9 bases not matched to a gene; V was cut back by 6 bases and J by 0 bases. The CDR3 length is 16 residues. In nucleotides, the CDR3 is TGTGCCAGCAGCTCTAGCGGGGTCCCGAACTCCTACGAGCAGTACTTC. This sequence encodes CASSSSGVPNSYEQYF. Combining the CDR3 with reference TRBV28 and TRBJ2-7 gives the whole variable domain DVKVTQSSRYLVKRTGEKVFLECVQDMDHENMFWYRQDPGLGLRLIYFSYDVKMKEKGDIPEGYSVSREKKERFSLILESASTNQTSMYLCASSSSGVPNSYEQYFGPGTRLTVT.

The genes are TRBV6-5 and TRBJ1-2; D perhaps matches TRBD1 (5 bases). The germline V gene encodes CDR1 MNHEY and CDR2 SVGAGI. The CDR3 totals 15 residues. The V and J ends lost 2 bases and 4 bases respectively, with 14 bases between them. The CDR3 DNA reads TGTGCCAGCAGTTACGGAGGGGACGGAACCTATGGCTACACCTTC. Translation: CASSYGGDGTYGYTF.